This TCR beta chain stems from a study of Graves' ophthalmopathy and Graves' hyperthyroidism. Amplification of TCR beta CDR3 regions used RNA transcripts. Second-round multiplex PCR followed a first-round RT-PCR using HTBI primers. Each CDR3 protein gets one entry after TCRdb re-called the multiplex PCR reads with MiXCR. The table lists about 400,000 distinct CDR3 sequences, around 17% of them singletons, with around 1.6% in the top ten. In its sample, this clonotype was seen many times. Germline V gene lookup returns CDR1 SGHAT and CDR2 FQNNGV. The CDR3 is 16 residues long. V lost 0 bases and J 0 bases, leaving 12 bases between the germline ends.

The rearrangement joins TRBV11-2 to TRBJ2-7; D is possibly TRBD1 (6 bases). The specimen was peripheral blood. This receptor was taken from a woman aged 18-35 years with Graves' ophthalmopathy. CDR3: CASSLEGQRSSYEQYF. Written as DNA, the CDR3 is TGTGCCAGCAGCTTAGAAGGACAGAGGAGCTCCTACGAGCAGTACTTC.